This T cell receptor beta chain originates from a study of blood T cell repertoires in COVID-19. Across the whole study: Samples of COVID-19 (acute and convalescent) were obtained from the United States, Italy and Spain. Sources were T cells, B-cell-depleted T cells, or PBMCs; the material itself was cDNA or gDNA.

Here immunoSEQ multiplex PCR was the method, and the copy in TCRdb shows in-frame clones only, minus some. This table holds 200,000 to 250,000 clones, 86% found once. The germline V gene has CDR1 LGHNA and CDR2 YNFKEQ. Trimming shortened V by 5 bases and J by 7 bases, and 8 bases separated the two germline ends. This CDR3 comprises 12 residues. The sequence was collected from a woman aged 45-60 years who had recovered from COVID-19. Sequencing was done on a sample of PBMCs or T cells enriched from blood (not recorded which). The V call is TRBV4-2, the J call TRBJ1-4; tentative D call: TRBD1 (6 bases). The chain's CDR3 is CASSADSEKLFF. The CDR3 nucleotides are TGTGCCAGCAGCGCGGACAGTGAAAAACTGTTTTTT.